This T cell receptor beta chain comes out of a study of blood T cell repertoires in COVID-19. Across the whole study: There were acute and convalescent COVID-19 samples, and they came from the United States, Italy and Spain. Sources were T cells, B-cell-depleted T cells, or PBMCs; the material itself was cDNA or gDNA.

The CDR3 runs to 15 residues. From germline, CDR1 is SGDLS and CDR2 YYNGEE. V was shortened by 0 bases and J by 6 bases, with 12 bases between the two germline ends. Sequencing used immunoSEQ multiplex PCR; TCRdb keeps in-frame clones, though not all of them. Among about 360,000 clones, around nine tenths were seen once, and the ten largest hold under 3%. The receptor was isolated from a human donor in a cohort sampled during active COVID-19. Material for sequencing was peripheral blood. The chain uses TRBV9 and TRBJ2-2; possibly TRBD2 for D (7 bases). The CDR3 nucleotides read TGTGCCAGCAGCGTAGCCAGGGAGGGGGCCGGGGAGCTGTTTTTT. Encoded protein: CASSVAREGAGELFF.